The clone carrying this TCR beta chain was observed a few times. What it binds is unknown. V lost 4 bases to trimming and J lost 2 bases, with 12 bases between them. The CDR3 is 14 amino acids. Germline CDR1 KGHSH, CDR2 LQKENI. TCRdb re-analysed the RT-PCR reads in MiXCR, keeping a single row per CDR3 protein. The table records 800,000 to 1,000,000 distinct CDR3 sequences, about 20% of them present only once. The sample belongs to a study of response to subunit inactivated influenza vaccine. Study-level findings and limits: It was the authors' suggestion that each seasonal influenza vaccination recruits few new T cells.

The TCR was taken from a man in his fifties or sixties who received an inactivated influenza vaccine. The sequencing used PBMCs from blood, collected 4 to 6 days after vaccination. The chain carries TRBV18 and TRBJ2-7, with D tentatively TRBD1 (6 bases). The CDR3 bases are TGTGCCAGCTCACTCCGGGACATCACCTACGAGCAGTACTTC. Translation gives CASSLRDITYEQYF.